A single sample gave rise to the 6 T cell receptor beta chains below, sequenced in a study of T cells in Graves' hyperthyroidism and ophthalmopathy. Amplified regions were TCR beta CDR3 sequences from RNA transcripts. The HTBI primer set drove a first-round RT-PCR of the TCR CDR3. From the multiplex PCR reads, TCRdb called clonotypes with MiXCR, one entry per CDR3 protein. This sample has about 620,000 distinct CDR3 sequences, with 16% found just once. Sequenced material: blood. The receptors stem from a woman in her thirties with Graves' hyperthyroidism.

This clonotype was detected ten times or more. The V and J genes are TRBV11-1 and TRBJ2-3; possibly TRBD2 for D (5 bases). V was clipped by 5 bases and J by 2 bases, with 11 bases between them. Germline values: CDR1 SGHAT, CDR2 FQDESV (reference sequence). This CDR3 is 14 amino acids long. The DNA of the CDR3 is TGTGCCAGCAGCCCTATGGACTCCACAGATACGCAGTATTTT. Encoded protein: CASSPMDSTDTQYF.

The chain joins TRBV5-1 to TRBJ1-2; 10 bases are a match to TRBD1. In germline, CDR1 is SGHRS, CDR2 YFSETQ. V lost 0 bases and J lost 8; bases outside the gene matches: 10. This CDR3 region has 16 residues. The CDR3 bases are TGCGCCAGCAGCTTGGAATTCGGGACAGGGGTGGAAGGCTACACCTTC. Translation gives CASSLEFGTGVEGYTF.

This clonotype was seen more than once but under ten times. The CDR3 is CSAPSPSYPELYEQYF. CDR3 nucleotides: TGCAGTGCCCCGAGCCCGTCTTACCCCGAACTCTACGAGCAGTACTTC. The chain employs TRBV20-1 and TRBJ2-7; D not certain. The CDR3 has 16 amino acids. The V end was cut by 6 bases, the J end by 3 bases, with 24 bases between. Per the germline V gene, CDR1 is DFQATT and CDR2 is SNEGSKA (reference sequence).

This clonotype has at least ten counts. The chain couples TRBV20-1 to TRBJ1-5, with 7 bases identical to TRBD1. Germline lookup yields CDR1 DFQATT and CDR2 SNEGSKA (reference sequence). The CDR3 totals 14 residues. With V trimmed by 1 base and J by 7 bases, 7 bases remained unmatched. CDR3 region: CSARVPDRFQPQHF. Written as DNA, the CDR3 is TGCAGTGCTAGAGTGCCGGACAGGTTCCAGCCCCAGCATTTT.

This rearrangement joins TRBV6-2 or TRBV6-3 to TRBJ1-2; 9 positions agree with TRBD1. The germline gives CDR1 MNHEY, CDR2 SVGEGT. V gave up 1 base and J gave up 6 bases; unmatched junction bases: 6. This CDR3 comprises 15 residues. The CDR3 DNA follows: TGTGCCAGCAGTTACTATTCCGGGACAGGGAATGGCTACACCTTC. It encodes CASSYYSGTGNGYTF.

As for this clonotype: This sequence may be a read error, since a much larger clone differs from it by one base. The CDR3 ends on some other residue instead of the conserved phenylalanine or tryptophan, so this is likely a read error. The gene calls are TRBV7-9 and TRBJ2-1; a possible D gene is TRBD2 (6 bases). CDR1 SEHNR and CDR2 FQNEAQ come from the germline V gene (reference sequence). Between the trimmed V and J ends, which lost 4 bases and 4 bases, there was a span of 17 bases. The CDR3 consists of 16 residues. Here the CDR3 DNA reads TGTGCCAGCAGCTCCCAGTATGGTAGCGGTTACAATGAGCAGTTCTCC. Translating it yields CASSSQYGSGYNEQFS.